These T cell receptor beta chains were read from a single sample in a study of T cell responses to AZD1222 COVID-19 vaccine. Profiled with immunoSEQ multiplex PCR; TCRdb holds only in-frame clones, not every one. The repertoire has about 96,000 clones, roughly 90% of them found once; the top ten carry 20% to 30%. This sample comprised peripheral blood, obtained on day 0 of AZD1222 vaccination. The source of these receptors is an adult in good health. The CDR3 runs from the conserved cysteine through the conserved F or W. The order of the fields is CDR3 protein, D gene, V gene, J gene. D genes are given only for firm matches.

cdr3_aa: CASSLGLAEDTQYF
d_call: TRBD2
v_call: TRBV27
j_call: TRBJ2-3

cdr3_aa: CASSPRTGANYGYTF
d_call: TRBD1
v_call: TRBV7-8
j_call: TRBJ1-2

cdr3_aa: CASSHPGPGGETQYF
d_call: .
v_call: TRBV19
j_call: TRBJ2-5

cdr3_aa: CASSPDRVYSNQPQHF
d_call: TRBD1
v_call: TRBV7-8
j_call: TRBJ1-5

cdr3_aa: CASSFNYGYEQYF
d_call: .
v_call: TRBV28
j_call: TRBJ2-7

cdr3_aa: CASSLEPGNTIYF
d_call: .
v_call: TRBV4-1
j_call: TRBJ1-3

cdr3_aa: CASSVQPREMNTEAFF
d_call: .
v_call: TRBV7-3
j_call: TRBJ1-1

cdr3_aa: CASRTGQRGNSPLHF
d_call: .
v_call: TRBV5-4
j_call: TRBJ1-6

cdr3_aa: CSVKGNSNTEAFF
d_call: .
v_call: TRBV29-1
j_call: TRBJ1-1

cdr3_aa: CASSQEAGGYTF
d_call: .
v_call: TRBV3-1/TRBV3-2
j_call: TRBJ1-2

cdr3_aa: CASSANGLAGGLKQYF
d_call: TRBD2
v_call: TRBV7-9
j_call: TRBJ2-7

cdr3_aa: CASSLMASGAKNIQYF
d_call: TRBD2
v_call: TRBV7-3
j_call: TRBJ2-4

cdr3_aa: CASSGWGGTGTSSEQYF
d_call: TRBD2
v_call: TRBV9
j_call: TRBJ2-7

cdr3_aa: CASSEPGRNTGELFF
d_call: .
v_call: TRBV2
j_call: TRBJ2-2

cdr3_aa: CASQPLAGANVLTF
d_call: .
v_call: TRBV7-8
j_call: TRBJ2-6

cdr3_aa: CASSLAANSNQPQHF
d_call: .
v_call: TRBV7-2
j_call: TRBJ1-5

cdr3_aa: CASGGGQPFKKLFF
d_call: TRBD1
v_call: TRBV28
j_call: TRBJ1-4

cdr3_aa: CASRSAEQYF
d_call: .
v_call: TRBV2
j_call: TRBJ2-7

cdr3_aa: CASTSGLAYEQYF
d_call: TRBD2
v_call: TRBV5-4
j_call: TRBJ2-7

cdr3_aa: CASSYRDDDGEQFF
d_call: .
v_call: TRBV7-3
j_call: TRBJ2-1

cdr3_aa: CASSSGQGAGGYTF
d_call: TRBD1
v_call: TRBV28
j_call: TRBJ1-2

cdr3_aa: CASSRQGATREQYF
d_call: TRBD1
v_call: TRBV27
j_call: TRBJ2-7

cdr3_aa: CASSSPSDRGSYEQYF
d_call: TRBD1
v_call: TRBV6-5
j_call: TRBJ2-7

cdr3_aa: CASSLGAGPNQPQHF
d_call: .
v_call: TRBV5-6
j_call: TRBJ1-5

cdr3_aa: CASSRTGGLYEQYF
d_call: TRBD1
v_call: TRBV27
j_call: TRBJ2-7

cdr3_aa: CASSLSTGELFF
d_call: .
v_call: TRBV6-2/TRBV6-3
j_call: TRBJ2-2

cdr3_aa: CASSSNRGGGGELFF
d_call: .
v_call: TRBV6-6
j_call: TRBJ2-2

cdr3_aa: CASSLNRGRGSEQFF
d_call: TRBD1
v_call: TRBV7-9
j_call: TRBJ2-1

cdr3_aa: CASSLVGQGTPGQYF
d_call: TRBD1
v_call: TRBV27
j_call: TRBJ2-7

cdr3_aa: CAWSVVGGSTDTQYF
d_call: .
v_call: TRBV30
j_call: TRBJ2-3

cdr3_aa: CASSSLGGDSIYEQYF
d_call: .
v_call: TRBV28
j_call: TRBJ2-7

cdr3_aa: CAISERGQEDEAFF
d_call: .
v_call: TRBV10-3
j_call: TRBJ1-1

cdr3_aa: CASSYGGASYNEQFF
d_call: .
v_call: TRBV6-2/TRBV6-3
j_call: TRBJ2-1

cdr3_aa: CATSDMGTDRRDTQYF
d_call: .
v_call: TRBV24-1
j_call: TRBJ2-3

cdr3_aa: CASSFPTGVPYEQYF
d_call: TRBD1
v_call: TRBV5-6
j_call: TRBJ2-7

cdr3_aa: CASSLAGFDTEAFF
d_call: .
v_call: TRBV5-4
j_call: TRBJ1-1

cdr3_aa: CASSYTSMTEQFF
d_call: .
v_call: TRBV7-9
j_call: TRBJ2-1

cdr3_aa: CASSHRQRERSDTQYF
d_call: TRBD2
v_call: TRBV7-8
j_call: TRBJ2-3

cdr3_aa: CASSLGQGFSYEQYF
d_call: .
v_call: TRBV5-8
j_call: TRBJ2-7

cdr3_aa: CASSYVSGGREQYF
d_call: .
v_call: TRBV6-5
j_call: TRBJ2-7

cdr3_aa: CAISDGVVYEQYF
d_call: .
v_call: TRBV10-3
j_call: TRBJ2-7

cdr3_aa: CASSLDRAPLHF
d_call: .
v_call: TRBV5-1
j_call: TRBJ1-6

cdr3_aa: CAWASGTGFGNQPQHF
d_call: TRBD1
v_call: TRBV30
j_call: TRBJ1-5

cdr3_aa: CASCSSRPGPDTQYF
d_call: .
v_call: TRBV27
j_call: TRBJ2-3

cdr3_aa: CASSLGLSTYNEQFF
d_call: .
v_call: TRBV28
j_call: TRBJ2-1

cdr3_aa: CASSQEGSYGYTF
d_call: .
v_call: TRBV3-1/TRBV3-2
j_call: TRBJ1-2

cdr3_aa: CASSRTGEQYF
d_call: .
v_call: TRBV6-2/TRBV6-3
j_call: TRBJ2-7

cdr3_aa: CASSRQGAGEKLFF
d_call: TRBD1
v_call: TRBV3-1/TRBV3-2
j_call: TRBJ1-4

cdr3_aa: CASRRTGTSGNTIYF
d_call: TRBD1
v_call: TRBV28
j_call: TRBJ1-3

cdr3_aa: CASSPTSGRAGNEQFF
d_call: TRBD2
v_call: TRBV5-1
j_call: TRBJ2-1

cdr3_aa: CASSSDSFYGYTF
d_call: .
v_call: TRBV7-2
j_call: TRBJ1-2

cdr3_aa: CASSYSGDSYEQYF
d_call: TRBD2
v_call: TRBV7-3
j_call: TRBJ2-7

cdr3_aa: CASRISTQNTEAFF
d_call: .
v_call: TRBV10-2
j_call: TRBJ1-1